This entry lists 17 T cell receptor beta chains sequenced from one sample in a study of beta chain features in type 1 diabetes. What was sequenced were expressed TCRB transcripts, since all of the isolated RNA had been reverse transcribed. Generated by immunoSEQ multiplex PCR, the TCRdb table keeps only in-frame clones and is missing some. The table lists about 340,000 clones, roughly 8% of them singletons, with less than 0.45% in the top ten. The sequencing sample was made of central memory CD4+ T cells from blood. The receptor source for this set is a young woman in good health.

The chain joins TRBV2 to TRBJ1-2; D gene ambiguous. The germline V gene encodes CDR1 SNHLY and CDR2 FYNNEI. The CDR3 length is 13 residues. V was pared by 8 bases and J by 0 bases, with 10 bases between. The CDR3: CASQTGPNYGYTF. In DNA form, the CDR3 reads TGTGCCAGCCAAACTGGCCCTAACTATGGCTACACCTTC.

This clone was recorded at least ten times. The chain uses TRBV7-2 and TRBJ2-5; D unclear. Germline CDR1 is SGHTA and CDR2 is FQGNSA. The ends were cut back, 0 bases at V and 2 bases at J, with 10 bases in the middle. The CDR3 is made up of 15 amino acids. Here the CDR3 reads CASSLALESQETQYF. In nucleotides, the CDR3 is TGTGCCAGCAGCTTAGCGCTGGAGTCACAAGAGACCCAGTACTTC.

The genes are TRBV5-6 and TRBJ1-1; TRBD1 matches 9 bases. This CDR3 region has 15 residues. The V gene end was trimmed by 2 bases and the J gene end by 2 bases; junction bases not matched to a gene: 4. Germline values: CDR1 SGHDT, CDR2 YYEEEE. CDR3 loop: CASSLGDRVNTEAFF. The CDR3 nucleotides are TGTGCCAGCAGCTTAGGGGACAGGGTAAACACTGAAGCTTTCTTT.

This clone was seen a few times. The rearrangement uses TRBV7-2 and TRBJ2-2, with D uncertain. Trimming stripped 2 bases from V and 9 bases from J, with 10 bases between. Germline values: CDR1 SGHTA, CDR2 FQGNSA. The CDR3 runs 13 residues. CDR3 region: CASSLTPRRELFF. CDR3 DNA: TGTGCCAGCAGCTTAACTCCCCGTCGGGAGCTGTTTTTT.

This clone was picked up many times. This sequence joins TRBV2 and TRBJ1-4; D unclear. The ends were cut back, 6 bases at V and 0 bases at J, with 20 bases in the middle. CDR3 length: 18 amino acids. Looked up from germline, CDR1 is SNHLY and CDR2 is FYNNEI. The CDR3 DNA follows: TGTGCCAGCAGACCAGGCGGTCATGCAAGGGCAACTAATGAAAAACTGTTTTTT. It specifies CASRPGGHARATNEKLFF.

This clone was counted only a few times. This sequence joins TRBV18 and TRBJ1-2, with 7 bases lining up with TRBD1. With V trimmed by 0 bases and J by 8 bases, 9 bases remained unmatched. This CDR3 has 15 residues. The germline gives CDR1 KGHSH, CDR2 LQKENI. CDR3 coding DNA: TGTGCCAGCTCACCACCGTCGACAGGGATAAGAGGCTACACCTTC. Encoded protein: CASSPPSTGIRGYTF.

Ten or more counts support this clone. The chain employs TRBV9 and TRBJ2-3, with D tentatively TRBD1 or TRBD2 (6 bases each). CDR1 and CDR2 (germline): SGDLS, YYNGEE. The CDR3 runs to 16 residues. V dropped 3 bases and J dropped 3 bases, with 17 bases sitting between them. The CDR3 DNA is TGTGCCAGCAGCGCCCGGGGGAGCCAGGGGACAGATACGCAGTATTTT. Residues: CASSARGSQGTDTQYF. The entire variable domain, with the rest obtained from reference TRBV9 and TRBJ2-3, is as follows: DSGVTQTPKHLITATGQRVTLRCSPRSGDLSVYWYQQSLDQGLQFLIQYYNGEERAKGNILERFSAQQFPDLHSELNLSSLELGDSALYFCASSARGSQGTDTQYFGPGTRLTVL.

This clone was seen a handful of times. The chain is built from TRBV15 and TRBJ2-5; TRBD1 matches 11 bases. The V gene end was trimmed by 1 base and the J gene end by 4 bases; junction bases not matched to a gene: 8. There are 17 residues in the CDR3. Germline V gene sequence: CDR1 LNHNV, CDR2 YYDKDF (reference sequence). In nucleotides, the CDR3 is TGTGCCACCAGCAGAGGTCAGGGACAGGGGGTGGGAGAGACCCAGTACTTC. Translated, it gives CATSRGQGQGVGETQYF.

The rearrangement joins TRBV7-2 to TRBJ2-1; 7 nucleotides agree with TRBD1. The CDR3 contains 16 residues. The trim removed 2 bases at V and 5 bases at J, leaving 9 bases unmatched. Germline CDR1 and CDR2: SGHTA and FQGNSA. CDR3 nucleotide sequence: TGTGCCAGCAGCTTAACGTCACAGGGGTACAACAATGAGCAGTTCTTC. Translation: CASSLTSQGYNNEQFF.

In this sample, this clone turned up a few times. This chain links TRBV19 with TRBJ2-2; the D gene is possibly TRBD2 (6 bases). Per germline, CDR1 LNHDA and CDR2 SQIVND (reference sequence). Trimming removed 9 bases from V and 3 bases from J, with 14 bases in between. The CDR3 is 14 residues long. CDR3 amino acids: CASRRWRDTGELFF. The CDR3 nucleotides are TGTGCCAGCCGCCGGTGGAGGGACACCGGGGAGCTGTTTTTT.

This clone was seen only a few times. The CDR3 nucleotides read TGTGCCAGCAGTTCGTCAGGGGGCGGTGAGCAGTACTTC. This translates into CASSSSGGGEQYF. The V call is TRBV28, the J call TRBJ2-7; 8 nucleotides line up with TRBD1. The CDR3 is 13 amino acids. Germline CDR1 reads MDHEN; CDR2 reads SYDVKM. The J segment lost 7 bases and the V segment lost 4 bases, leaving 6 bases of the junction unmatched.

The sample holds many counts of this clone. V and J are TRBV10-3 and TRBJ1-2; D gene unclear. The V end was cut by 0 bases, the J end by 0 bases, with 8 bases between. The V gene's germline CDR1 is ENHRY and CDR2 SYGVKD. CDR3 length equals 15 residues. CDR3 sequence: CAISESSAPNYGYTF. The CDR3 region has the DNA TGTGCCATCAGTGAGTCCAGCGCTCCTAACTATGGCTACACCTTC.

The genes are TRBV5-3 and TRBJ2-5; D is undetermined. TRBV5-3 is filed as an ORF, its function uncertain. CDR3 length equals 17 residues. The V end was cut by 4 bases, the J end by 5 bases, with 24 bases between. CDR3 nucleotides: TGTGCCAGAAGCCCGGAACTAACCTTTATTGCGATCGAGACCCAGTACTTC. Translation: CARSPELTFIAIETQYF.

A few counts support this clone. V and J are TRBV5-6 and TRBJ1-2, with TRBD1 identical over 8 bases. Germline CDR1 and CDR2: SGHDT and YYEEEE. J was trimmed by 8 bases and V by 0 bases; bases with no gene match: 6. The CDR3 has 14 residues. CDR3 sequence: CASSLDGTGIGYTF. The DNA for the CDR3 is TGTGCCAGCAGCTTGGACGGGACAGGTATCGGCTACACCTTC.

This clone was seen a few times. This chain links TRBV7-3 with TRBJ1-5, with TRBD1 matching 9 bases. The CDR3 contains 14 residues. Germline V gene data show CDR1 as SGHTA and CDR2 as FQGTGA. V was pared by 7 bases and J by 4 bases, with 5 bases of the junction left unmatched. The CDR3 is CASKRDRVNQPQHF. CDR3 sequence (DNA): TGTGCCAGCAAGCGGGACAGGGTGAATCAGCCCCAGCATTTT.

V and J are TRBV10-2 and TRBJ1-3; 8 bases are a match to TRBD1. J was trimmed by 0 bases and V by 5 bases; bases with no gene match: 3. Looked up from germline, CDR1 is WSHSY and CDR2 is SAAADI. This CDR3 region has 15 residues. CDR3 coding DNA: TGCGCCAGCAGTCCTGGACAGGGCTCTGGAAACACCATATATTTT. The encoded protein is CASSPGQGSGNTIYF.

This clone was detected only a few times. The chain uses TRBV20-1 and TRBJ2-3; D is possibly TRBD1 or TRBD2 (5 bases each). The CDR3 is 11 amino acids. Looked up from germline, CDR1 is DFQATT and CDR2 is SNEGSKA (reference sequence). The V end lost 3 bases, the J end lost 11 bases, and 12 bases lay between the germline ends. In DNA form, the CDR3 reads TGCAGTGCTAGTCAGGGACCCCAGCAGTATTTT. Translation: CSASQGPQQYF.